This T cell receptor (beta chain) was retrieved from a study of blood T cell repertoires in COVID-19. On the study more broadly: Some COVID-19 samples were acute and others convalescent; all came from the United States, Italy and Spain. PBMCs, B-cell-depleted T cells, or T cells provided the cDNA or gDNA that made up the material.

Germline CDR1 is SEHNR and CDR2 is FQNEAQ (reference sequence). V was shortened by 7 bases and J by 6 bases, with 8 bases between the two germline ends. CDR3 length: 11 residues. Original handling: Counts of nucleated cells, estimated from reference gene primer amplification, were obtained. The repertoire was sequenced with immunoSEQ multiplex PCR; TCRdb's copy has only in-frame clones and lacks some. V, J and clone size are those of that table, while D and trimming were read from the DNA. The table includes 280,000 or so clones, around 85% detected once. V gene TRBV7-9 combines with J gene TRBJ2-3; no clear D. Material: peripheral blood. This sequence was found in a young woman who had recovered from COVID-19. CDR3: CASTEADTQYF. CDR3 nucleotide sequence: TGTGCCAGCACCGAGGCGGATACGCAGTATTTT.